This passage covers 18 T cell receptor beta chains from one sample sequenced in a study of T cells in women clearing cervical HPV infection (dated by TCRdb to 2016 to 2019). Libraries were built with the immunoSEQ multiplex PCR assay. The source is immuneACCESS, and TCRdb retained only in-frame sequences with V and J called. Part of the clones is not carried over; for the studies checked, unresolved V genes explain less than half of this, and the remainder is unexplained. The sample's table covers 30,000 to 35,000 clones. Jointly, the top ten make up roughly 1.6% of the sample. The sample comprised blood buffy coat. Receptor source: a woman aged 18 to 75 with a cervical HPV16 infection that either progressed to CIN3+ or cleared (not recorded which).

In regard to this clone: The read ends 3 residues before the CDR3 terminus; that terminus is restored from the germline J gene. The V call is TRBV25-1, the J call TRBJ1-4; 8 bases map to TRBD1. The trim removed 5 bases at V and 5 bases at J, leaving 4 bases unmatched. Germline-derived CDR1 and CDR2 are MGHDK and SYGVNS. This CDR3 is built from 14 residues. Partial CDR3 DNA: TGTGCCAGCAGTAGGACAGGGATAAATGAAAAA. Residues: CASSRTGINEK. The whole CDR3 reads CASSRTGINEKLFF.

Points on this clone: The CDR3 end lies 3 residues beyond the end of the read and is filled in from the germline J gene. The chain employs TRBV10-3 and TRBJ2-2; the D gene is possibly TRBD2 (6 bases). The length of the CDR3 is 15 residues. Germline loops: CDR1 ENHRY, CDR2 SYGVKD. The sequenced CDR3 bases are TGTGCCATCAGTGAGGAAGATCGGACTAATGAAAAG. Its translation is CAISEEDRTNEK. The whole CDR3 protein reads CAISEEDRTNEKLFF.

Notes on this clone: The CDR3 goes on 3 residues after the read ends, and that part is filled in from the germline J gene. The chain joins TRBV19 to TRBJ2-5, with D perhaps TRBD1 (6 bases). Germline V gene lookup returns CDR1 LNHDA and CDR2 SQIVND (reference sequence). With 4 bases removed from V and 4 bases from J, the gap between germline ends came to 10 bases. This CDR3 has 13 residues. CDR3 in amino acids: CASSTGTRETQYF. CDR3 DNA (partial): TGTGCCAGTAGTACCGGGACAAGAGAGACC.

With regard to this clone: Read coverage stops 3 residues before the CDR3 terminus; the germline J gene supplies the remainder. The chain recombines TRBV19 with TRBJ1-1, with 7 bases that match TRBD1. The CDR3 is 14 residues long. The V segment lost 6 bases and the J segment 0 bases; nucleotides outside the gene matches: 4. The germline gives CDR1 LNHDA, CDR2 SQIVND (reference sequence). CDR3 DNA (partial): TGTGCCAGTAGGCCCAGGGGGGTGAACACTGAA. The encoded protein is CASRPRGVNTE. The complete CDR3 protein is CASRPRGVNTEAFF.

Points on this clone: Read data end 3 residues before the CDR3 end; the end is taken from the germline J gene. This chain joins TRBV7-9 and TRBJ1-2, with a tentative D call TRBD1 (5 bases). The CDR3 totals 13 residues. CDR1 is SEHNR and CDR2 is FQNEAQ in the germline V gene (reference sequence). The CDR3 sequence: CASSGLAATDYTF. CDR3 bases read: TGTGCCAGCTCGGGACTAGCCGCGACTGAC.

As to this clone: The CDR3 is cut off 3 residues early in the read; its end comes from the germline J gene. The rearrangement links TRBV28 to TRBJ2-7; weak D call: TRBD1 (8 bases). In germline, CDR1 is MDHEN, CDR2 SYDVKM. The CDR3 runs to 15 residues. V lost 6 bases to trimming and J lost 3 bases, with 18 bases between them. CDR3 DNA (partial): TGTGCCAGCAGGTCTCAGGGGGCGGGAGACTACGAG. Amino acid sequence: CASRSQGAGDYE. The full CDR3 reads CASRSQGAGDYEQYF.

On this clone: The CDR3 end is not reached by the read, which stops 3 residues before it; the germline J gene fills it in. The chain combines TRBV20-1 with TRBJ2-1, with TRBD1 matching over 10 bases. There are 13 residues in the CDR3. The V segment lost 0 bases and the J segment 9 bases; nucleotides outside the gene matches: 2. The V gene's germline CDR1 is DFQATT and CDR2 SNEGSKA (reference sequence). The CDR3 bases that were read are TGCAGTGCTAGAGACGGACAGGGGGTTGAG. Its protein product is CSARDGQGVE. The complete CDR3 protein is CSARDGQGVEQFF.

Points on this clone: The CDR3 extends 3 residues past the end of the read, so its final part is completed from the germline J gene. V is TRBV20-1 and J is TRBJ1-6, with no clear D. Between the trimmed V and J ends, which lost 3 bases and 0 bases, there was a span of 9 bases. CDR3 length: 15 residues. From germline, CDR1 is DFQATT and CDR2 SNEGSKA (reference sequence). The CDR3 sequence is CSASGGSSYNSPLHF. The covered CDR3 bases are TGCAGTGCTAGTGGCGGGAGCTCCTATAATTCACCC.

Of note for this clone: Read sequence stops 3 residues before the CDR3 end, and the germline J gene provides the missing end. The chain joins TRBV20-1 to TRBJ2-1; D not certain. The ends were cut back, 5 bases at V and 0 bases at J, with 11 bases in the middle. The CDR3 has 14 amino acids. Germline loops: CDR1 DFQATT, CDR2 SNEGSKA (reference sequence). CDR3 DNA, as far as it was read: TGCAGTGCTCTACTGCGACTCTCCTACAATGAG. Its protein is CSALLRLSYNE. The whole CDR3 protein is CSALLRLSYNEQFF.

About this clone itself: One end of the junction fails to match germline, which may point to a read error. The CDR3 goes on 3 residues after the read ends, and that part is filled in from the germline J gene. The rearrangement links TRBV5-8 to TRBJ2-7, with a weak D call TRBD1 (7 bases). The V gene's germline CDR1 is SGHTS and CDR2 YDEGEE. The CDR3 has 14 residues. The CDR3 DNA, read in part, is TGTGCCAGCAGTTTGGGGAGGACAGGCTACGAG. Amino acid sequence: CASSLGRTGYE. The whole CDR3 reads CASSLGRTGYEQYF.

A remark on this clone: The CDR3 end lies 3 residues beyond the end of the read and is filled in from the germline J gene. This chain links TRBV15 with TRBJ2-7, with 9 bases lining up with TRBD2. Germline trimming cut 0 bases from V and 4 bases from J; bases unmatched to any gene: 4. The germline gives CDR1 LNHNV, CDR2 YYDKDF (reference sequence). The length of the CDR3 is 15 residues. The CDR3 sequence: CATSRDMREGYEQYF. The part of the CDR3 DNA that was read is TGTGCCACCAGCAGAGATATGCGGGAGGGATACGAG.

A remark on this clone: The read terminates 3 residues before the CDR3 end, so the remaining end is supplied by the germline J gene. V gene TRBV10-2 combines with J gene TRBJ1-6; a possible D gene is TRBD1 (5 bases). Trimming took off 0 bases at V and 11 bases at J, with 8 bases between the two ends. This CDR3 has 13 amino acids. Germline V gene lookup returns CDR1 WSHSY and CDR2 SAAADI. The CDR3 DNA, read in part, is TGCGCCAGCAGTGAGTCGGGGGGTGCACCC. Amino acid sequence: CASSESGGAP. In full, the CDR3 reads CASSESGGAPLHF.

Notes on this clone: From the germline J gene comes the end of the CDR3, since the read stops 3 residues before it. This chain joins TRBV18 and TRBJ1-2; tentative D call: TRBD1 (6 bases). Looked up from germline, CDR1 is KGHSH and CDR2 is LQKENI. The CDR3 runs 15 residues. This CDR3 reads CASSPPGTQAYDYTF. The sequenced part of the CDR3 DNA is TGTGCCAGCTCACCCCCCGGGACACAAGCTTACGAC.

A note on this clone: Sequencing ends 3 residues short of the CDR3 end; the germline J gene provides the rest. This chain connects TRBV19 to TRBJ1-2; 7 bases agree with TRBD1. The CDR3 runs to 13 residues. The germline V gene encodes CDR1 LNHDA and CDR2 SQIVND (reference sequence). CDR3 amino acids: CASKPTGVSGYTF. The CDR3 DNA, read in part, is TGTGCCAGTAAACCTACAGGGGTGTCCGGC.

A note on this clone: The read ends 3 residues before the CDR3 terminus; that terminus is restored from the germline J gene. The chain uses TRBV5-1 and TRBJ1-4; 9 nucleotides line up with TRBD1. The V segment lost 5 bases and the J segment 7 bases; nucleotides outside the gene matches: 9. CDR1 and CDR2 (germline): SGHRS, YFSETQ. The CDR3 length is 15 residues. Incomplete CDR3 DNA: TGCGCCAGCAGTCCCGGGACAGGGTTGGGTGAAAAA. This translates into CASSPGTGLGEK. The complete CDR3 protein is CASSPGTGLGEKLFF.

Regarding this clone: Coverage ceases 3 residues before the CDR3 finishes, and the germline J gene fills in the end. V usage is TRBV10-3 and J usage is TRBJ2-2; 7 bases map to TRBD1. The germline CDR1 and CDR2 sequences are ENHRY and SYGVKD. The V segment lost 10 bases and the J segment 1 base; nucleotides outside the gene matches: 6. The CDR3 sequence is 14 residues long. CDR3 DNA, as far as it was read: TGTGCCACCCGGGACAGTAAGAACACCGGGGAG. The encoded protein is CATRDSKNTGE. The entire CDR3 is CATRDSKNTGELFF.

Of note for this clone: The missing CDR3 end, 3 residues past where the read stops, is filled in from the germline J gene. The rearrangement links TRBV30 to TRBJ1-2; no clear D. Germline V CDR1 and CDR2: GTSNPN, SVGIG (reference sequence). The CDR3 has 11 amino acids. Incomplete CDR3 DNA: TGTGCCTGGAGTGTATACAACGAC. This encodes CAWSVYND. The whole CDR3 reads CAWSVYNDYTF.

In regard to this clone: The read halts 3 residues ahead of the CDR3 end, with the missing end drawn from the germline J gene. This rearrangement joins TRBV5-1 to TRBJ1-2; no reliable D call. The CDR3 sequence is 13 residues long. The germline V gene has CDR1 SGHRS and CDR2 YFSETQ. CDR3 in amino acids: CASSSSGVGDYTF. The DNA read from the CDR3 is TGCGCCAGCAGCTCCTCCGGGGTTGGGGAC.